The clone carrying this T cell receptor beta chain was observed a few times. CDR3 length: 14 residues. V lost 3 bases and J 9 bases, leaving 16 bases between the germline ends. It was with a sample-barcoded 5' primer and a J-beta primer mix that a second PCR of roughly 7 to 12 cycles was run. A single record per CDR3 protein comes from TCRdb applying MiXCR to the 5' RACE reads. Of some 1.6 million distinct CDR3 sequences in the sample, about 35% are singletons; the top ten hold approximately 10%. The data derive from a study of blood T cells in healthy people across ages. Sequenced sample: blood. The TCR sequence derives from a woman aged 25 to 39 in good health. The chain recombines TRBV12-3 or TRBV12-4 with TRBJ2-3; TRBD2 is a possible D gene (5 bases). Here the CDR3 reads CASSLAGRGSTQYF. CDR3 coding DNA: TGTGCCAGCAGTTTGGCTGGCCGCGGGTCCACGCAGTATTTT.